The 26 T cell receptor beta chains in this list originate from one sample, sequenced in a study of graft-versus-host responses after intestinal transplantation. Measured with immunoSEQ multiplex PCR; TCRdb has only the in-frame clones, and not every one. The sample lists 6,000 to 8,500 clones, more than 25% occurring once. Specimen: alloreactive CD4+ T cells from a mixed lymphocyte reaction culture, collected before transplantation. Specified subset: CFSE-low proliferating T cells sorted from approximately six-day pre-transplant mixed lymphocyte reaction (GvH or HvG direction). The receptors originated from a human patient who was an organ donor for intestinal transplantation.

In its sample, this clone was seen a few times. This chain links TRBV5-1 with TRBJ2-5, with D possibly matching TRBD1 (6 bases). Trimming shortened V by 4 bases and J by 4 bases, and 20 bases separated the two germline ends. This CDR3 is built from 16 residues. Looked up from germline, CDR1 is SGHRS and CDR2 is YFSETQ. The CDR3 nucleotides are TGCGCCAGCAGCCCTCTTATCAGGGGTGGAGGAGAGACCCAGTACTTC. It specifies CASSPLIRGGGETQYF.

The rearrangement links TRBV21-1 to TRBJ2-7; the D segment call TRBD1 is taken from the table without a DNA check. TRBV21-1 is reported as a pseudogene. This CDR3 is built from 12 residues. CDR3 sequence (DNA): TGTGCCAGCAGCAAAACAACCTACGAGCAGTACTTC. It yields the protein CASSKTTYEQYF.

By share, this clone counts as large. This chain's CDR3 is CAIRESYNSPLHF. CDR3 coding DNA: TGTGCCATCCGGGAGTCCTATAATTCACCCCTCCACTTT. V and J are TRBV10-3 and TRBJ1-6; no definite D call. The CDR3 has 13 residues. Germline CDR1 and CDR2: ENHRY and SYGVKD. V was shortened by 8 bases and J by 1 base, with 6 bases between the two germline ends.

The chain joins TRBV9 to TRBJ2-7, with 10 bases that match TRBD1. Germline CDR1 and CDR2: SGDLS and YYNGEE. The CDR3 runs 15 residues. V lost 3 bases and J lost 4; bases outside the gene matches: 7. CDR3 sequence reads: CASSAGGTGDYEQYF. The CDR3 region has the DNA TGTGCCAGCAGCGCGGGAGGGACAGGGGATTACGAGCAGTACTTC.

The chain combines TRBV25-1 with TRBJ1-2, with a weak D call TRBD1 (6 bases). The CDR3 length is 16 residues. The germline CDR1 and CDR2 sequences are MGHDK and SYGVNS. V was pared by 3 bases and J by 4 bases, with 18 bases between. CDR3 in amino acids: CASSDISQGTPYGYTF. CDR3 sequence (DNA): TGTGCCAGCAGTGACATTTCACAGGGTACCCCCTATGGCTACACCTTC.

This chain uses TRBV2 with TRBJ1-2, with 9 bases matching TRBD1. The CDR3 loop spans 15 amino acids. The trim removed 6 bases at V and 7 bases at J, leaving 12 bases unmatched. Germline V gene sequence: CDR1 SNHLY, CDR2 FYNNEI. The CDR3 DNA reads TGTGCCAGCAGGAGAACTACAGGGGGCAAGGGTGGCTACACCTTC. Protein sequence: CASRRTTGGKGGYTF.

This clone was seen more than once but under ten times. The chain is built from TRBV5-3 and TRBJ2-5, with D perhaps matching TRBD2 (6 bases). TRBV5-3 is known as an ORF, though its function is uncertain. This CDR3 is 14 amino acids long. V dropped 8 bases and J dropped 2 bases, with 16 bases sitting between them. CDR3 loop: CASSLGLSQETQYF. Here the CDR3 DNA reads TGTGCCAGCAGCCTTGGACTATCACAAGAGACCCAGTACTTC.

V and J are TRBV11-3 and TRBJ2-1, with 7 nucleotides matching TRBD2. CDR3 size: 16 residues. Germline loops: CDR1 SGHNT, CDR2 YENEEA. Trimming at V came to 8 bases and at J to 0 bases, leaving 10 bases not matched to a gene. CDR3 loop: CASPSGGVYSYNEQFF. DNA for the CDR3: TGTGCCAGCCCATCGGGGGGAGTTTACTCCTACAATGAGCAGTTCTTC.

This clone was counted between two and nine times. This sequence joins TRBV7-3 and TRBJ2-2; 7 positions match TRBD2. The CDR3 runs to 17 residues. The germline V gene has CDR1 SGHTA and CDR2 FQGTGA. J gave up 1 base and V 4 bases, and 9 bases lay outside the gene matches. CDR3 protein: CASSSRRDYRNTGELFF. CDR3 DNA: TGTGCCAGCAGCTCCCGGCGGGACTACCGGAACACCGGGGAGCTGTTTTTT.

Only a few counts were recorded for this clone. The chain recombines TRBV7-9 with TRBJ2-1; D perhaps matches TRBD1 (5 bases). Germline V CDR1 and CDR2: SEHNR, FQNEAQ (reference sequence). This CDR3 contains 15 residues. V gave up 1 base and J gave up 3 bases, with 10 bases separating them. The CDR3 loop reads CASSLEGNLYNEQFF. CDR3 DNA: TGTGCCAGCAGCTTAGAGGGGAACCTCTACAATGAGCAGTTCTTC.

This chain uses TRBV18 with TRBJ1-1; D perhaps matches TRBD1 (6 bases). The V end lost 8 bases, the J end lost 2 bases, and 9 bases lay between the germline ends. The CDR3 totals 12 residues. Germline CDR1 KGHSH, CDR2 LQKENI. The CDR3 is CASTGGNTEAFF. DNA of the CDR3: TGTGCCAGCACTGGGGGCAACACTGAAGCTTTCTTT. The complete variable domain, with remaining parts taken from reference TRBV18 and TRBJ1-1, reads NAGVMQNPRHLVRRRGQEARLRCSPMKGHSHVYWYRQLPEEGLKFMVYLQKENIIDESGMPKERFSAEFPKEGPSILRIQQVVRGDSAAYFCASTGGNTEAFFGQGTRLTVV.

V is TRBV7-3 and J is TRBJ2-3; TRBD2 aligns across 9 bases. Germline CDR1 and CDR2: SGHTA and FQGTGA. The length of the CDR3 is 13 residues. Losses at the gene ends were 8 bases for V and 2 bases for J; bases not matched to a gene: 2. CDR3 amino acids: CASGGGATDTQYF. For the CDR3, the DNA is TGTGCCAGCGGCGGGGGGGCCACAGATACGCAGTATTTT.

This clone has only one observation. This chain joins TRBV6-5 and TRBJ2-3; 9 bases agree with TRBD1. The J segment lost 5 bases and the V segment lost 3 bases, leaving 6 bases of the junction unmatched. CDR3 length equals 15 residues. CDR1 is MNHEY and CDR2 is SVGAGI in the germline V gene. CDR3 in DNA: TGTGCCAGCAGTTATAGTGGGACAGGGATAGATACGCAGTATTTT. Encoded protein: CASSYSGTGIDTQYF.

This sequence joins TRBV5-4 and TRBJ2-7; 8 bases are a match to TRBD2. CDR1 SGHNT and CDR2 YYREEE come from the germline V gene (reference sequence). J lost 5 bases, V lost 0 bases, and 4 bases had no gene match. CDR3 size: 14 residues. CDR3 nucleotide sequence: TGTGCCAGCAGCTTGGTAGCGGGGCTTAACGAGCAGTACTTC. Amino acid sequence: CASSLVAGLNEQYF.

The genes are TRBV6-1 and TRBJ2-2; the D is unclear. Trimming stripped 6 bases from V and 3 bases from J, with 8 bases between. The germline V gene has CDR1 MNHNS and CDR2 SASEGT. The CDR3 has 13 residues. CDR3 amino acids: CASSIRYTGELFF. The CDR3 DNA reads TGTGCCAGCAGCATACGGTACACCGGGGAGCTGTTTTTT.

The CDR3 protein is CASSLLRNTEAFF. CDR3 nucleotide sequence: TGTGCCAGCAGCTTATTGAGGAACACTGAAGCTTTCTTT. V gene TRBV7-3 combines with J gene TRBJ1-1; no reliable D call. The V gene's germline CDR1 is SGHTA and CDR2 FQGTGA. The CDR3 length is 13 residues. V was trimmed by 2 bases and J by 1 base, leaving 5 bases between them.

V is TRBV7-2 and J is TRBJ2-2; unclear D gene. The germline gives CDR1 SGHTA, CDR2 FQGNSA. This CDR3 is built from 16 residues. Trimming removed 5 bases at V and 2 bases at J, with 15 bases between. The CDR3 protein is CASSPPPRGNTGELFF. In DNA, the CDR3 is TGTGCCAGCAGCCCACCCCCCCGCGGTAACACCGGGGAGCTGTTTTTT.

The gene calls are TRBV9 and TRBJ1-1; D unclear. The CDR3 consists of 13 residues. V was clipped by 0 bases and J by 5 bases, with 8 bases between them. Germline V gene data show CDR1 as SGDLS and CDR2 as YYNGEE. In DNA form, the CDR3 reads TGTGCCAGCAGCGTAGATCCGGGAACTGAAGCTTTCTTT. This codes for CASSVDPGTEAFF.

This clone came up a few times. This chain connects TRBV29-1 to TRBJ1-2; possible D gene TRBD1, 6 bases. V was clipped by 6 bases and J by 7 bases, with 18 bases between them. The CDR3 extends over 13 amino acids. The germline CDR1 and CDR2 sequences are SQVTM and ANQGSEA. The CDR3 sequence: CSVGTGLGRGYTF. The CDR3 DNA sequence: TGCAGCGTAGGCACAGGGTTGGGCCGTGGCTACACCTTC. The variable domain in full, completed from reference TRBV29-1 and TRBJ1-2, reads SAVISQKPSRDICQRGTSLTIQCQVDSQVTMMFWYRQQPGQSLTLIATANQGSEATYESGFVIDKFPISRPNLTFSTLTVSNMSPEDSSIYLCSVGTGLGRGYTFGSGTRLTVV.

This clone was recorded a few times. The chain recombines TRBV6-5 with TRBJ1-5, with 7 bases fitting TRBD1. This CDR3 is built from 15 residues. V lost 7 bases, J lost 4 bases, and 10 bases stayed unmatched. Looked up from germline, CDR1 is MNHEY and CDR2 is SVGAGI. CDR3 protein: CASIPGGRVNQPQHF. CDR3 DNA: TGTGCCAGCATTCCAGGGGGTCGGGTTAATCAGCCCCAGCATTTT.

There are a few counts of this clone. J is TRBJ2-7 and V is TRBV18; TRBD2 matches 12 bases. The CDR3 has 15 residues. Trimming removed 2 bases from V and 4 bases from J; junction bases left unmatched: 3. Germline CDR1 reads KGHSH; CDR2 reads LQKENI. In DNA, the CDR3 is TGTGCCAGCTCACCAGGACTAGCGGGGCTGTACGAGCAGTACTTC. Protein: CASSPGLAGLYEQYF.

This clone was seen only a few times. The chain recombines TRBV20-1 with TRBJ2-3; tentatively, D is TRBD1 (5 bases). Deletions cut 5 bases from V and 5 bases from J, with 8 bases between. The CDR3 covers 11 residues. Germline values: CDR1 DFQATT, CDR2 SNEGSKA (reference sequence). CDR3 nucleotide sequence: TGCAGTGCTGCCACAGGAGATACGCAGTATTTT. This sequence encodes CSAATGDTQYF.

The chain employs TRBV6-4 and TRBJ1-6; D is ambiguous. CDR3 length equals 16 residues. V gave up 4 bases and J gave up 0 bases, with 10 bases separating them. The germline V gene encodes CDR1 MRHNA and CDR2 SNTAGT. CDR3 in amino acids: CASSGPPGSYNSPLHF. In nucleotides, the CDR3 is TGTGCCAGCAGTGGCCCGCCAGGCTCCTATAATTCACCCCTCCACTTT.

This clone is deemed medium-sized (0.01 to 0.1%). This chain joins TRBV6-1 and TRBJ2-7; 10 bases fit TRBD1. Germline loops: CDR1 MNHNS, CDR2 SASEGT. Germline trimming cut 10 bases from V and 7 bases from J; bases unmatched to any gene: 10. The CDR3 is 13 residues long. The CDR3 spells CATSRDRGLEQYF. DNA for the CDR3: TGTGCCACCTCACGGGACAGGGGATTAGAGCAGTACTTC.

Sample share makes this clone medium-sized. The chain has TRBV4-2 and TRBJ2-4; 10 bases are shared with TRBD2. The CDR3 is 17 amino acids. Germline CDR1 is LGHNA and CDR2 is YNFKEQ. Trimming cost V 3 bases and J 6 bases; bases outside gene matches: 11. The CDR3: CASSQRVSGRAGNIQYF. The CDR3 bases are TGTGCCAGCAGCCAGAGAGTCAGCGGGAGGGCCGGAAACATTCAGTACTTC.

The V gene is TRBV7-2, the J gene TRBJ2-7, with 8 bases fitting TRBD2. The CDR3 contains 13 residues. Germline loops: CDR1 SGHTA, CDR2 FQGNSA. The trim removed 2 bases at V and 3 bases at J, leaving 0 bases unmatched. DNA for the CDR3: TGTGCCAGCAGCTTACGGGGGGGCTACGAGCAGTACTTC. Protein: CASSLRGGYEQYF. Supplemented by reference TRBV7-2 and TRBJ2-7, the full variable domain reads GAGVSQSPSNKVTEKGKDVELRCDPISGHTALYWYRQSLGQGLEFLIYFQGNSAPDKSGLPSDRFSAERTGGSVSTLTIQRTQQEDSAVYLCASSLRGGYEQYFGPGTRLTVT.